These T cell receptor beta chains were read from a single sample in a study of shared T cell receptors in the human thymus. Assay: immunoSEQ multiplex PCR; the TCRdb copy retains only in-frame clones and omits some. The repertoire includes about 610,000 clones, 85% to 90% of them detected once, and 0.008% to 0.011% sits in the top ten. The same sample was also used in a study of human thymus T cells.

The sequenced sample was thymocytes. These receptors were collected from a boy under two years old with a congenital heart defect. The CDR3 runs from the conserved cysteine through the conserved F or W. The D gene is left open where the match is weak. Clone size is shown for a subset of rows, as once, few, many or a class of expanded clone.

V	size	J	D	DNA	CDR3
TRBV7-2	-	TRBJ2-1	-	TGTGCCAGCAGCTCCGCAGGATCTAGCCTCCTCAGAGAGCAGTTCTTC	CASSSAGSSLLREQFF
TRBV19	-	TRBJ2-5	TRBD2	TGTGCCAGTAGTAGGGGACTAGCGGAATATCAGAGGGAGACCCAGTACTTC	CASSRGLAEYQRETQYF
TRBV15	-	TRBJ1-3	-	TGTGCCACCAGATCTAGGGTTGAGGGTGGAAACACCATATATTTT	CATRSRVEGGNTIYF
TRBV11-3	-	TRBJ2-1	TRBD1	TGTGCCAGCAGCTTAGCGAAGGGACAGGAAGCATACAATGAGCAGTTCTTC	CASSLAKGQEAYNEQFF
TRBV27	-	TRBJ2-1	TRBD2	TGTGCCAGCAGTCCCAAGGGGACTAGCGGGAGGGCCACCTACAATGAGCAGTTCTTC	CASSPKGTSGRATYNEQFF
TRBV23-1	-	TRBJ2-2	TRBD1	TGCGCCAGCGGAGACAGGGGAGAGGGCGGGGAGCTGTTTTTT	CASGDRGEGGELFF
TRBV7-9	-	TRBJ1-2	-	TGTGCCAGCAGCTTCCTTCAGCTCCCCAGGGATGGCTACACCTTC	CASSFLQLPRDGYTF
TRBV30	-	TRBJ2-3	TRBD1	TGTGCCTGGAGGCGACAGGGTGCAGATACGCAGTATTTT	CAWRRQGADTQYF
TRBV18	-	TRBJ2-2	TRBD1	TGTGCCAGCTCACCACGGACAGGGGGACGCACCGGGGAGCTGTTTTTT	CASSPRTGGRTGELFF
TRBV7-7	-	TRBJ2-2	TRBD2	TGTGCTAGCAGCTCCGGACTAGCGTCGGAGCTGTTTTTT	CASSSGLASELFF
TRBV6-6	-	TRBJ2-2	TRBD1	TGTGCCAGCAGCTTTACAGGGGGAAGGAACACCGGGGAGCTGTTTTTT	CASSFTGGRNTGELFF
TRBV19	-	TRBJ2-1	TRBD1	TGTGCCAGTAGTCCCCGGACAGGCTCCTACAATGAGCAGTTCTTC	CASSPRTGSYNEQFF
TRBV29-1	-	TRBJ1-2	-	TGCAGCGTTGAAAGTGGGCAGGGAGGCTACACCTTC	CSVESGQGGYTF
TRBV15	-	TRBJ1-2	-	TGTGCCACCAGCAAACTTTTCTATGGCTACACCTTC	CATSKLFYGYTF
TRBV2	few	TRBJ2-3	TRBD2	TGTGCCAGCAGTCCAGGACTAGCGGGGTTGGGTTTCACAGATACGCAGTATTTT	CASSPGLAGLGFTDTQYF
TRBV10-3	once	TRBJ1-2	-	TGTGCCATCAGTGAGTCAACCGAGGGAGGTGGCTACACCTTC	CAISESTEGGGYTF
TRBV28	-	TRBJ2-7	TRBD2	TGTGCCAGCAGCTCATCACCCGAGCGGGGGGTCTCCTACGAGCAGTACTTC	CASSSSPERGVSYEQYF
TRBV27	-	TRBJ2-1	TRBD2	TGTGCCAGCAGCCCGTTTTCCTCACGTAAGACTAGCGGGAACTATGAAGCCAATGAGCAGTTCTTC	CASSPFSSRKTSGNYEANEQFF
TRBV10-1	-	TRBJ2-4	TRBD1	TGCGCCAGCAGTAACAGGGGGTCTAAAAACATTCAGTACTTC	CASSNRGSKNIQYF
TRBV7-9	-	TRBJ2-7	TRBD1	TGTGCCAGCAGCATCGAGGTGAGGGGGCAACACGAGCAGTACTTC	CASSIEVRGQHEQYF
TRBV27	-	TRBJ2-7	-	TGTGCCAGCAGTTTATCGAAAGAGGCCCCAACCTACGAGCAGTACTTC	CASSLSKEAPTYEQYF
TRBV10-2	-	TRBJ1-4	-	TGCGCCAGCAGTGTGGGTCAGGGCTGGCCCGGACCAAATGAAAAACTGTTTTTT	CASSVGQGWPGPNEKLFF
TRBV9	-	TRBJ1-4	-	TGTGCCAGCAGCGTAGATGGGGGGGTAAATGAAAAACTGTTTTTT	CASSVDGGVNEKLFF
TRBV14	-	TRBJ1-2	TRBD1	TGTGCCAGCAGCCAAGTCCCCAGGGGGCGCGGGACTTACTATGGCTACACCTTC	CASSQVPRGRGTYYGYTF